This T cell receptor beta chain was captured in a study of regulatory T cells in long-lasting Graves disease. With iRepertoire HTBI primers and Arm-PCR of CDR3 regions, TCR beta libraries were built. TCRdb fed the multiplex PCR reads into MiXCR, producing one record per CDR3 protein. This table has roughly 450,000 distinct CDR3 sequences, 20% to 25% appearing once. At least ten counts were recorded for this clonotype. What it binds is not known. Time point given: persistent/refractory GD, antithyroid drugs over 5 years with positive TRAb. PBMC-derived RNA was used for the TCR library. It was an endocrinology department in Xi'an, China, that provided the patients. EDTA tubes were used for drawing nine milliliters of peripheral blood. Trimming took off 3 bases at V and 4 bases at J, with 15 bases between the two ends. The CDR3 runs 14 residues. Germline-derived CDR1 and CDR2 are DFQATT and SNEGSKA (reference sequence).

General study findings and limits: Preferential use of TRBV28, TRBJ1-2 and TRBJ2-5 was seen in persistent disease. Persistent Graves' cases showed lower TCR diversity than newly diagnosed cases.

The chain combines TRBV20-1 with TRBJ2-5, with D maybe TRBD2 (5 bases). This TCR derives from a female donor with Graves disease. The sample here was peripheral blood mononuclear cells (PBMCs), taken when the disease was refractory, from a patient treated with antithyroid drugs. The CDR3 bases are TGCAGTGCTAGGGACTCCTATGGGGTAGAGACCCAGTACTTC. It codes for CSARDSYGVETQYF.